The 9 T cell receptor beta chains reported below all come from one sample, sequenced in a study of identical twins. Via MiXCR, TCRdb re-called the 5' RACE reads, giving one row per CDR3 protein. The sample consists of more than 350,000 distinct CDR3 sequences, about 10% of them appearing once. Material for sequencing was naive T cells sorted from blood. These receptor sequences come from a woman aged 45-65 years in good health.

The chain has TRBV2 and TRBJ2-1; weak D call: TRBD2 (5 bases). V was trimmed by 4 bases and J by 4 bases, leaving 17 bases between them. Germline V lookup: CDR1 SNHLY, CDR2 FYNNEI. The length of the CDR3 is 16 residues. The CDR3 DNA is TGTGCCAGCAGTGTCTTAGCCAGCGGACTTTACAATGAGCAGTTCTTC. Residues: CASSVLASGLYNEQFF.

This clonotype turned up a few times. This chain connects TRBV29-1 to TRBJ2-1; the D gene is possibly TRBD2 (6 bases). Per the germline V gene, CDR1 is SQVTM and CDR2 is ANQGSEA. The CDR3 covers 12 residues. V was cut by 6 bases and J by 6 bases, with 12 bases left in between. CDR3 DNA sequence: TGCAGCGTCGCGCTGGGGGGCAATGAGCAGTTCTTC. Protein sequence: CSVALGGNEQFF.

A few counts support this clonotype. The CDR3 DNA sequence: TGTGCCAGCAGACCCCCTGGGGGCAGGACCTTTGAAGCTTTCTTT. This gives the protein CASRPPGGRTFEAFF. This sequence joins TRBV12-3 or TRBV12-4 and TRBJ1-1, with a tentative D call TRBD1 (6 bases). V was shortened by 6 bases and J by 7 bases, with 21 bases between the two germline ends. CDR3 length equals 15 residues.

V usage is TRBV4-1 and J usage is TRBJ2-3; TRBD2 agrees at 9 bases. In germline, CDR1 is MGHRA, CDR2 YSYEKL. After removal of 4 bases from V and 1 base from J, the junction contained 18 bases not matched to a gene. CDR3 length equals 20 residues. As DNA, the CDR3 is TGCGCCAGCAGCCCCCGTAGTAGCGGGAGCTTTAGGTCCCGCACAGATACGCAGTATTTT. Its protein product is CASSPRSSGSFRSRTDTQYF.

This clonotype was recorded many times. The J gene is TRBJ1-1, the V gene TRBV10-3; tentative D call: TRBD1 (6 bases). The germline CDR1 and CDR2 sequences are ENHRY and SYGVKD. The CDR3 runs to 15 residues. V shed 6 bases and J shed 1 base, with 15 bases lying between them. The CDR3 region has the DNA TGTGCCATCAGCGTACAGGGCTCAGCGAACACTGAAGCTTTCTTT. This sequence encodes CAISVQGSANTEAFF.

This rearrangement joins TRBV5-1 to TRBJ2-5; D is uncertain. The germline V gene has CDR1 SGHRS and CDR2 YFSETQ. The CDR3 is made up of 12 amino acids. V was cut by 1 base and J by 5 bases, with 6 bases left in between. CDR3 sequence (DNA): TGCGCCAGCAGCTTGCTTTCGGAGACCCAGTACTTC. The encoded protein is CASSLLSETQYF.

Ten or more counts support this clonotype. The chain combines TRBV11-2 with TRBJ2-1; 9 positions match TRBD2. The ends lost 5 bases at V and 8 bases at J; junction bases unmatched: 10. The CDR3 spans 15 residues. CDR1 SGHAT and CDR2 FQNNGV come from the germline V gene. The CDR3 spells CASSQRAGGGYEQFF. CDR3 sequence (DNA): TGTGCCAGCAGCCAGAGGGCGGGAGGGGGGTATGAGCAGTTCTTC.

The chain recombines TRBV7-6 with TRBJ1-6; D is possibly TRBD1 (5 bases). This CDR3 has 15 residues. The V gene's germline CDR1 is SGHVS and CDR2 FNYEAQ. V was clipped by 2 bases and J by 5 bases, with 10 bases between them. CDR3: CASSLRQRNNSPLHF. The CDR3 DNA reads TGTGCCAGCAGCTTAAGACAGCGAAATAATTCACCCCTCCACTTT.

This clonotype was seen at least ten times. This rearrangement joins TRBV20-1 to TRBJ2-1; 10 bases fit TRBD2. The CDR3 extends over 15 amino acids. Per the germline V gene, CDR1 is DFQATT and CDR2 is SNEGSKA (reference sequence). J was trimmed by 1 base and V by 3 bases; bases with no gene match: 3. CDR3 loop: CSASKREGSYNEQFF. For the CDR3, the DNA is TGCAGTGCTAGTAAGCGGGAGGGTTCCTACAATGAGCAGTTCTTC.